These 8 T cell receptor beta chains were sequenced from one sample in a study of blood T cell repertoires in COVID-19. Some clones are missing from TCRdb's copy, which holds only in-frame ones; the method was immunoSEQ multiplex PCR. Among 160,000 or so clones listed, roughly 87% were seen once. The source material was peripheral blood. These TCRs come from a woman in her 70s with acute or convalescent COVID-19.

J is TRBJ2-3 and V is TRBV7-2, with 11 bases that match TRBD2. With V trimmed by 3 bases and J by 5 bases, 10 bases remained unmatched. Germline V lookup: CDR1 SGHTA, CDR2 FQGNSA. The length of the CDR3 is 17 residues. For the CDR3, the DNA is TGTGCCAGCAGCTTCGGTAGCGGGAGGGCCCGAGGAGATACGCAGTATTTT. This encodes CASSFGSGRARGDTQYF.

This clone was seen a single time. The CDR3 loop reads CASTLTGGEDYGYTF. CDR3 sequence (DNA): TGTGCCAGCACCTTGACAGGGGGCGAGGACTATGGCTACACCTTC. The genes are TRBV7-3 and TRBJ1-2; 10 positions agree with TRBD1. There are 15 residues in the CDR3. Per germline, CDR1 SGHTA and CDR2 FQGTGA. The V and J ends lost 7 bases and 3 bases, in that order; junction bases with no gene match: 8.

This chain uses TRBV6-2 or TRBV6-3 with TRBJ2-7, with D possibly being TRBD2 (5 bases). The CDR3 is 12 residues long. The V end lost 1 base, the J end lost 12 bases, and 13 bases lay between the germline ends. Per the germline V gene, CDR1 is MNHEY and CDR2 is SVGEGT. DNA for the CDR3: TGTGCCAGCAGTTACTTACCGGGATGGGCGTACTTC. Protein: CASSYLPGWAYF.

The CDR3 here is CASSLYQGYGYTF. DNA of the CDR3: TGTGCCAGCAGCTTGTACCAGGGTTATGGCTACACCTTC. This chain connects TRBV5-4 to TRBJ1-2; maybe TRBD1 (5 bases). V was pared by 1 base and J by 5 bases, with 9 bases between. This CDR3 has 13 residues. Germline loops: CDR1 SGHNT, CDR2 YYREEE (reference sequence).

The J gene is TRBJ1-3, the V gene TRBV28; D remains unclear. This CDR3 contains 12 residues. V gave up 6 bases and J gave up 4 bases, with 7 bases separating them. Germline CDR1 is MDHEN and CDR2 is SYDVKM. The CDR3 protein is CASRPRGNTIYF. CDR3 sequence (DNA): TGTGCCAGCAGACCTAGAGGAAACACCATATATTTT. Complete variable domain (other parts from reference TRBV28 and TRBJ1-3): DVKVTQSSRYLVKRTGEKVFLECVQDMDHENMFWYRQDPGLGLRLIYFSYDVKMKEKGDIPEGYSVSREKKERFSLILESASTNQTSMYLCASRPRGNTIYFGEGSWLTVV.

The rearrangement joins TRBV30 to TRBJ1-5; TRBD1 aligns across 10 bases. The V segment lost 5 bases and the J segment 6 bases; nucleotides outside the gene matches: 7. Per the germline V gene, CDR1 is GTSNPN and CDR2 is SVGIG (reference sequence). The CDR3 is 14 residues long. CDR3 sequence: CAWAGTGDGQPQHF. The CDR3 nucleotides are TGTGCCTGGGCCGGGACAGGGGATGGTCAGCCCCAGCATTTT.

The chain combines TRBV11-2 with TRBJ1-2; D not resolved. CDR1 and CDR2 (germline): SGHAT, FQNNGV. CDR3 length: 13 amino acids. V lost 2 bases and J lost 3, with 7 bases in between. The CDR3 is CASSLQAYYGYTF. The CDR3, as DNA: TGTGCCAGCAGCTTACAGGCTTACTATGGCTACACCTTC.

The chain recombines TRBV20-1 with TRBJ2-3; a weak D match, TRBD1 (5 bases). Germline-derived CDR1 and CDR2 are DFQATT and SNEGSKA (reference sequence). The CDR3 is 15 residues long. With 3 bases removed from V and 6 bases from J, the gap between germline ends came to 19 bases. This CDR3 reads CSASRGGRPGDTQYF. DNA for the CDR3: TGCAGTGCTAGTAGGGGCGGACGGCCCGGCGATACGCAGTATTTT.